The text below deals with one T cell receptor (beta chain). What it recognizes is unknown. The sample comes from a study of OX40 agonist ivuxolimab in advanced cancers. General study points: Both blood CD4+ and CD8+ T cells showed clonal growth by week 6 at 0.1 to 3.0 mg/kg.

At baseline, cycle 4 day 1, and cycle 7 day 1, blood was sampled. The germline gives CDR1 GTSNPN, CDR2 SVGIG (reference sequence). The V end was cut by 3 bases, the J end by 5 bases, with 7 bases between. The CDR3 has 11 residues. The data were produced by immunoSEQ multiplex PCR, yet TCRdb's version contains in-frame clones alone and is incomplete. The table includes tens of thousands of clones, roughly nine tenths detected once. Here the sequenced sample was CD4+ or CD8+ T cells sorted from blood, taken in a trial of the OX40 agonist ivuxolimab. This sequence was found in an adult with an advanced solid tumor such as melanoma, head and neck, liver or kidney cancer. The chain has TRBV30 and TRBJ1-1; D is undetermined. CDR3 bases: TGTGCCTGGAGCCCCACAACTGAAGCTTTCTTT. Its protein is CAWSPTTEAFF. Full variable domain (remainder filled in from reference TRBV30 and TRBJ1-1): SQTIHQWPATLVQPVGSPLSLECTVEGTSNPNLYWYRQAAGRGLQLLFYSVGIGQISSEVPQNLSASRPQDRQFILSSKKLLLSDSGFYLCAWSPTTEAFFGQGTRLTVV.